Sequencing of this TCR beta chain was carried out in a study of human T cells and chemical hapten exposure. As for time point: patch test 2, 6 weeks after DPC sensitization. As to treatment: therapeutic diphenylcyclopropenone sensitization with weekly scalp DPC. This clonotype was seen more than once but under ten times. Using its own MiXCR run on the RACE reads, TCRdb lists one record per CDR3 protein. This table has a few hundred thousand distinct CDR3 sequences, about 6.9% appearing once. The specimen was whole blood, collected in connection with sensitization to the hapten diphenylcyclopropenone (DPC). The TCR originated in a woman under 30 with alopecia areata. Some clones in this sample may be carry-over from other donors' samples.

The chain's CDR3 is CASSPKEIGPPRGQFF. The CDR3 nucleotides are TGCGCCAGCAGCCCCAAGGAGATCGGACCTCCCCGAGGGCAGTTCTTC. The rearrangement joins TRBV10-2 to TRBJ2-1; D call uncertain. The CDR3 has 16 residues. CDR1 is WSHSY, CDR2 SAAADI, per germline. Trimming pared 6 bases from V and 12 bases from J, leaving 27 bases between.